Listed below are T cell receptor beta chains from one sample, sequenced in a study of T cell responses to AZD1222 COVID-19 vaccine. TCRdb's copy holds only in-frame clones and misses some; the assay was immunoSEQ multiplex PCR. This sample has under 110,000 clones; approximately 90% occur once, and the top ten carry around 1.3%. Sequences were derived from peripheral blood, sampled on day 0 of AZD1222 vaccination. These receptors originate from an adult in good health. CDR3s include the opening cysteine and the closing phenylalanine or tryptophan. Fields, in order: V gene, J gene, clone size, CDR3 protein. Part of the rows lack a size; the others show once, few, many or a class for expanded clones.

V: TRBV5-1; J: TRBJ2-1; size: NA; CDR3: CASSLAVWNPYNEQFF
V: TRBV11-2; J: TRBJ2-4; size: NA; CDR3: CASSPRDRVKNIQYF
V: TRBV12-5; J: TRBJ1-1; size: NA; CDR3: CASGLQGPLNTEAFF
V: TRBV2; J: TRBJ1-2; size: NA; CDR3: CASSGQTYGYTF
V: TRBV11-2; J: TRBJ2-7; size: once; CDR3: CASSFNAGADEQYF
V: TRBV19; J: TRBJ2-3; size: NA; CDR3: CASSIDLRQASTDTQYF
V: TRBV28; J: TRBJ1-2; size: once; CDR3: CASSLQRYGYTF
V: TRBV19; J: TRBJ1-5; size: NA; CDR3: CASSSKGFQPQHF
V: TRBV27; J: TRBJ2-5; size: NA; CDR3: CASALAGAQETQYF
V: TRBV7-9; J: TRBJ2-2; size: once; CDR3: CASSDRAFSRGELFF
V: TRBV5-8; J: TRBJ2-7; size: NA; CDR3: CASSFGWGTIDEQYF
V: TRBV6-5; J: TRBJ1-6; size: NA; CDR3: CASSSDYNSPLHF
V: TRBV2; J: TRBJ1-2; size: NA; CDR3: CASIPLPGTAYGYTF
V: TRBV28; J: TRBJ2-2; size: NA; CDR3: CASKAGENTGELFF
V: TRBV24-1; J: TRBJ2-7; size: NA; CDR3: CATSEGGQGRYEQYF
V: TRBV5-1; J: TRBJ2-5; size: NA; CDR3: CASSNGQGRETQYF
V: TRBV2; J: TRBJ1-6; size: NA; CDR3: CASSDGGQYNSPLHF
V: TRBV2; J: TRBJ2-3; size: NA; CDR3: CASSGLAGTDTQYF
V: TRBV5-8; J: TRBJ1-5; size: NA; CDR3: CASSLASGFRGNQPQHF
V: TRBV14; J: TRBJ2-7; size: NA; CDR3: CASSLHGDYPLREQYF
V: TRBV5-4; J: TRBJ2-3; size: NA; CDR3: CASSPRRSSTDTQYF
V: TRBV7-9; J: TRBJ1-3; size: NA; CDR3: CASSKEGESGNTIYF
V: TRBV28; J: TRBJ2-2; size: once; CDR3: CASSFGAGELFF
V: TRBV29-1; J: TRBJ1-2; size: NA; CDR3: CSVEGENSFNYGYTF
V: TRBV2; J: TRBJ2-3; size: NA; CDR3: CASSGTSGGTQYF
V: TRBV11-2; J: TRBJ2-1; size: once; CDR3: CASSLDRTSGGARQFF
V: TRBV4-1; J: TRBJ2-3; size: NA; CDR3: CASSQDRGLTDTQYF
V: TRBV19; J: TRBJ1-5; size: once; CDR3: CASSIPDREVQPQHF
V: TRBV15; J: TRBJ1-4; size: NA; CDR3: CATSMGFREKLFF
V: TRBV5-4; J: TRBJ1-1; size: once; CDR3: CASSTGGGIETEAFF
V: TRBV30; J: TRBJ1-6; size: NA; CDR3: CACSGRARHNSPLHF
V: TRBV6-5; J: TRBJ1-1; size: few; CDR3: CASRVPGAITEAFF
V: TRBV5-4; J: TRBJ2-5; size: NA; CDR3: CASSSTTDREETQYF
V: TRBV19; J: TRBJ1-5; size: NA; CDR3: CASSIGVGGQPQHF
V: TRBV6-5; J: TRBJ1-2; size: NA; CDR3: CASSQTGSSYGYTF
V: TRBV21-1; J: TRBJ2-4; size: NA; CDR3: CASSKVIGRRGLVKNIQYF
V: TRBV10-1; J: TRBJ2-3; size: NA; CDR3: CASSEVRGAYTDTQYF
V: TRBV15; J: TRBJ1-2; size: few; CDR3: CATSRDVEATGKGYTF
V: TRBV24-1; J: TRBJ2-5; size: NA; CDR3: CATSDPSGGGETQYF
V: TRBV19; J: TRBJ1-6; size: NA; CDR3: CASSPGQITSSYNSPLHF
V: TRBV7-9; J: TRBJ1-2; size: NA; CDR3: CASSLDTGANGYTF
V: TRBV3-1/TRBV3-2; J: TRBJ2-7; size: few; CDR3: CASSQDAFSYEQYF
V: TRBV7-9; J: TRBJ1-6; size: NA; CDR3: CASSLPGQGSSYNSPLHF
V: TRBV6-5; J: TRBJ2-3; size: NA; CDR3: CASRASTDTQYF
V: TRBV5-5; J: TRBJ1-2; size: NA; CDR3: CASSRDDGTNYGYTF
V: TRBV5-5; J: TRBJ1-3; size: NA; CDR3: CASSRTSAGNTIYF